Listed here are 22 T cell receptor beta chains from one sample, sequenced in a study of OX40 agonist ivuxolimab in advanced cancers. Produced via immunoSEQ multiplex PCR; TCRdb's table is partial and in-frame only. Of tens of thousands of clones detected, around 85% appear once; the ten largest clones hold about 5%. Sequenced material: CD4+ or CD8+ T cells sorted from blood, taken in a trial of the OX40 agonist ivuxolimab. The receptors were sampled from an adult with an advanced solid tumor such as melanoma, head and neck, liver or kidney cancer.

The CDR3: CASSQVEGQQNTEAFF. CDR3 in DNA: TGCGCCAGCAGCCAAGTTGAGGGACAGCAGAACACTGAAGCTTTCTTT. V usage is TRBV4-1 and J usage is TRBJ1-1; 7 bases are shared with TRBD1. The CDR3 is made up of 16 amino acids. V dropped 1 base and J dropped 1; count of bases not matched to a gene: 6. Looked up from germline, CDR1 is MGHRA and CDR2 is YSYEKL.

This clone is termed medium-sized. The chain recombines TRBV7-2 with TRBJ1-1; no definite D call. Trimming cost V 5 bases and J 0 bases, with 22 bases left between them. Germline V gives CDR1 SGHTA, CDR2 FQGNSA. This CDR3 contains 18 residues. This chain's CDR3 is CASSRYTASPRLNTEAFF. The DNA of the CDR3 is TGTGCCAGCAGCCGCTACACCGCAAGCCCCCGCCTGAACACTGAAGCTTTCTTT.

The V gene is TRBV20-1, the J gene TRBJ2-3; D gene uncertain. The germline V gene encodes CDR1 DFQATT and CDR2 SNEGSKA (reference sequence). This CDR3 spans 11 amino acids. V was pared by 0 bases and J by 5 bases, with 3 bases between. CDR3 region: CSARDQDTQYF. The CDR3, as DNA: TGCAGTGCTAGAGATCAAGATACGCAGTATTTT.

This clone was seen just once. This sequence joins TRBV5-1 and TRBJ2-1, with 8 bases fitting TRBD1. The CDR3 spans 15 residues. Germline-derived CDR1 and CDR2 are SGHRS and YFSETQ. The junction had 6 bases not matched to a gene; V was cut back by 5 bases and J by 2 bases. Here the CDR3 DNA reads TGCGCCAGCAGGTCCGGACAGGGACCCTACAATGAGCAGTTCTTC. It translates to CASRSGQGPYNEQFF.

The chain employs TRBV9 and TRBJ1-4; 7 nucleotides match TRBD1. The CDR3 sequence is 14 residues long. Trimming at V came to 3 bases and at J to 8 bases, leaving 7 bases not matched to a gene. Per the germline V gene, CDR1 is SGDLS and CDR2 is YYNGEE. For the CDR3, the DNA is TGTGCCAGCAGCGGGGCGACAGGGAACGAAAAACTGTTTTTT. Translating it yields CASSGATGNEKLFF. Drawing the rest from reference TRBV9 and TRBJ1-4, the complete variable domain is DSGVTQTPKHLITATGQRVTLRCSPRSGDLSVYWYQQSLDQGLQFLIQYYNGEERAKGNILERFSAQQFPDLHSELNLSSLELGDSALYFCASSGATGNEKLFFGSGTQLSVL.

The CDR3 sequence is CASSLRQLNTEAFF. In DNA form, the CDR3 reads TGTGCCAGCAGTCTTCGACAGTTGAACACTGAAGCTTTCTTT. The V call is TRBV6-5, the J call TRBJ1-1; D is possibly TRBD1 (5 bases). Germline CDR1 and CDR2: MNHEY and SVGAGI. The CDR3 loop spans 14 amino acids. Trimming cost V 5 bases and J 0 bases, with 10 bases left between them.

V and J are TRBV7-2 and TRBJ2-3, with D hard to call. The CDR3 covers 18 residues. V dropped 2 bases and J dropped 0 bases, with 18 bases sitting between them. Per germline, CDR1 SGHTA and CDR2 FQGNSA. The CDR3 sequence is CASSLKLDPQQSTDTQYF. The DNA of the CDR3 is TGTGCCAGCAGCTTAAAGCTCGACCCACAGCAAAGCACAGATACGCAGTATTTT.

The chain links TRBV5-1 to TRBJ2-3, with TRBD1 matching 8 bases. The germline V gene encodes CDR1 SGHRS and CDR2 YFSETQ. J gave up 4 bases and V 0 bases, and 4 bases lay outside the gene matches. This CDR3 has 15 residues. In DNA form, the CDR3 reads TGCGCCAGCAGCTTGGGACAGGGGATGTCAGATACGCAGTATTTT. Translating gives CASSLGQGMSDTQYF. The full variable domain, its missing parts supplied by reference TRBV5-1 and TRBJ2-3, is KAGVTQTPRYLIKTRGQQVTLSCSPISGHRSVSWYQQTPGQGLQFLFEYFSETQRNKGNFPGRFSGRQFSNSRSEMNVSTLELGDSALYLCASSLGQGMSDTQYFGPGTRLTVL.

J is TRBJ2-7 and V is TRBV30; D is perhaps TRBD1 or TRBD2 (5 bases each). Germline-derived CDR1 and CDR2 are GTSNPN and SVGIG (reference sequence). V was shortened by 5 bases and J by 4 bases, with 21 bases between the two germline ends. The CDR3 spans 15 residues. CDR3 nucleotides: TGTGCCTGGCACCACGAGGGACGTCGGTATTACGAGCAGTACTTC. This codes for CAWHHEGRRYYEQYF.

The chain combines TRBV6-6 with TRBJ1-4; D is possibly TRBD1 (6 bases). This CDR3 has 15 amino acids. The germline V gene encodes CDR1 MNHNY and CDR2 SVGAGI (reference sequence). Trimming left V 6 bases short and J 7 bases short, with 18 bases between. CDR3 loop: CASRLNRVSGEKLFF. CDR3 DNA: TGTGCCAGCAGGCTAAACAGGGTTTCGGGTGAAAAACTGTTTTTT.

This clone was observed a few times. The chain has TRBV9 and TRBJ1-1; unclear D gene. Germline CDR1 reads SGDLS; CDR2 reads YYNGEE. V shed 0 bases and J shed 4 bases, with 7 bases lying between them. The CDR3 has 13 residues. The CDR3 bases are TGTGCCAGCAGCGTAGCTTACGGCACTGAAGCTTTCTTT. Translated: CASSVAYGTEAFF.

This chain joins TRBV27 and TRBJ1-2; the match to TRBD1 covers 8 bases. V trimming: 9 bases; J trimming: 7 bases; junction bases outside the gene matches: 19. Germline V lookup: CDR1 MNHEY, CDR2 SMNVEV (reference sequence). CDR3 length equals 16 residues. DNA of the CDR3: TGTGCCAGTCTCGCTTACGGACAGGGAGAGGTGGGTGGCTACACCTTC. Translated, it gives CASLAYGQGEVGGYTF.

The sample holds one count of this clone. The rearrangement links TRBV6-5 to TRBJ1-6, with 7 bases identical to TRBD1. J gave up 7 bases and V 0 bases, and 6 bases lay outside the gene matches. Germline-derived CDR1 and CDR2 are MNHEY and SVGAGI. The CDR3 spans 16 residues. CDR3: CASSYSATGTNSPLHF. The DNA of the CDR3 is TGTGCCAGCAGTTACTCAGCGACAGGGACGAATTCACCCCTCCACTTT.

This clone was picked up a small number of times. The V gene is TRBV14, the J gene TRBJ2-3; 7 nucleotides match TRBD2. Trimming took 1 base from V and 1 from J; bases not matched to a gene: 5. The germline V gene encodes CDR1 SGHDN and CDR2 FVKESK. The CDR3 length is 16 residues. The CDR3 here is CASSQVGGRGTDTQYF. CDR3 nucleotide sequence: TGTGCCAGCAGCCAAGTGGGAGGGCGTGGCACAGATACGCAGTATTTT.

CDR3: CASSSERGPSYEQYF. The CDR3 region has the DNA TGTGCCAGCAGCTCCGAACGGGGACCGTCCTACGAGCAGTACTTC. V is TRBV9 and J is TRBJ2-7; the D call may be TRBD1 or TRBD2 (5 bases each). The CDR3 consists of 15 residues. Trimming left V 4 bases short and J 1 base short, with 15 bases between. Germline loops: CDR1 SGDLS, CDR2 YYNGEE. Variable domain in full (rest from reference TRBV9 and TRBJ2-7): DSGVTQTPKHLITATGQRVTLRCSPRSGDLSVYWYQQSLDQGLQFLIQYYNGEERAKGNILERFSAQQFPDLHSELNLSSLELGDSALYFCASSSERGPSYEQYFGPGTRLTVT.

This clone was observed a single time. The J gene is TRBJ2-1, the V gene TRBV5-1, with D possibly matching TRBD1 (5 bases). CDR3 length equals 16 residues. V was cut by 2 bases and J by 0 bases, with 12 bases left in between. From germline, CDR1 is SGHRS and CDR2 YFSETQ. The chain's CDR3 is CASSFRQPSSYNEQFF. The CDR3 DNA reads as TGCGCCAGCAGCTTCAGACAGCCGAGCTCCTACAATGAGCAGTTCTTC.

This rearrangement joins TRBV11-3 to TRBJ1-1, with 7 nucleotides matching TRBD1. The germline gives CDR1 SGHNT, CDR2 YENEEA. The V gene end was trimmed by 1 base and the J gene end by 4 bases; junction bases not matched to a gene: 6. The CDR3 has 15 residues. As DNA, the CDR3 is TGTGCCAGCAGCTTAGCCGGGGACAGACCCACTGAAGCTTTCTTT. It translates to CASSLAGDRPTEAFF.

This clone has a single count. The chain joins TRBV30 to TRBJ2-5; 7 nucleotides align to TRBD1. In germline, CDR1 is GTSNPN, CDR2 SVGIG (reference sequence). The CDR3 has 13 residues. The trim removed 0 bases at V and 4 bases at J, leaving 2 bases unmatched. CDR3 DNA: TGTGCCTGGAGTGTATCAGGGGGAGAGACCCAGTACTTC. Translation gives CAWSVSGGETQYF.

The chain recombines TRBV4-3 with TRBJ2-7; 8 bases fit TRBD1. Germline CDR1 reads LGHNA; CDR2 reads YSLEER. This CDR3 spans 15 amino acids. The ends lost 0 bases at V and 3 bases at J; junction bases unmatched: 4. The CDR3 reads CASSQDRQGRYEQYF. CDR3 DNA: TGCGCCAGCAGCCAAGACCGACAGGGGCGCTACGAGCAGTACTTC.

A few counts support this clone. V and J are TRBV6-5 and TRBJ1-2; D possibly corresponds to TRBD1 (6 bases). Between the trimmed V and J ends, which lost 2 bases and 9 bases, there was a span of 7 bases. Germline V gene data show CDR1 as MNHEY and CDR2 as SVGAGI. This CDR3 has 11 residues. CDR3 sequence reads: CASSYQGRYTF. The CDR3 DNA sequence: TGTGCCAGCAGTTACCAGGGGCGCTACACCTTC.

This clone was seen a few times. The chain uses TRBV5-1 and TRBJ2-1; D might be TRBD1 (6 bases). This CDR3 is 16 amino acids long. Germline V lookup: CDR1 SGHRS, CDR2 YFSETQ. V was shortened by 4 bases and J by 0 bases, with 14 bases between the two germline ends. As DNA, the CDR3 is TGCGCCAGCAGCAGACAGGTTAGAAGCTCCTACAATGAGCAGTTCTTC. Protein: CASSRQVRSSYNEQFF.

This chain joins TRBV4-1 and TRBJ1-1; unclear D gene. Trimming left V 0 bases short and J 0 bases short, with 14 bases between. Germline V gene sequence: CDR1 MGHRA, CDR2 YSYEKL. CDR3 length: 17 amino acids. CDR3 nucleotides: TGCGCCAGCAGCCAAGATCCGAAGGGAAAGCTGAACACTGAAGCTTTCTTT. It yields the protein CASSQDPKGKLNTEAFF.